This TCR beta chain came from a study of T cell repertoires in cytomegalovirus infection. Study-wide background: From public TCR beta signatures came an indication of both CMV infection and matching HLA type.

General study results and limits: Cumulated frequencies of public TCR beta families served to identify carriers of CMV plus the relevant HLA. CMV-specific TCR beta clonotypes restricted by HLA-C dominated the ex vivo response.

The CDR3 totals 17 residues. V was clipped by 5 bases and J by 4 bases; unmatched bases: 13. CDR1 MDHEN and CDR2 SYDVKM come from the germline V gene. MiXCR, applied by TCRdb to the reads, yields one record per CDR3 protein. The sample holds around 740,000 distinct CDR3 sequences; less than 40% are singletons and the top ten take around 2.8%. Of note for this clonotype: Its antigen remains unknown.

The receptor was derived from a human donor in good health (CMV status not recorded). Some clones in this sample may be carry-over from other donors' samples. The chain combines TRBV28 with TRBJ1-4; 7 bases match TRBD1. The specimen was PBMCs. CDR3 protein: CASSPPGTVSFNEKLFF. CDR3 sequence (DNA): TGTGCCAGCAGTCCCCCCGGGACAGTTTCATTTAATGAAAAACTGTTTTTT. Looking up the rest from reference TRBV28 and TRBJ1-4 gives the full variable domain: DVKVTQSSRYLVKRTGEKVFLECVQDMDHENMFWYRQDPGLGLRLIYFSYDVKMKEKGDIPEGYSVSREKKERFSLILESASTNQTSMYLCASSPPGTVSFNEKLFFGSGTQLSVL.